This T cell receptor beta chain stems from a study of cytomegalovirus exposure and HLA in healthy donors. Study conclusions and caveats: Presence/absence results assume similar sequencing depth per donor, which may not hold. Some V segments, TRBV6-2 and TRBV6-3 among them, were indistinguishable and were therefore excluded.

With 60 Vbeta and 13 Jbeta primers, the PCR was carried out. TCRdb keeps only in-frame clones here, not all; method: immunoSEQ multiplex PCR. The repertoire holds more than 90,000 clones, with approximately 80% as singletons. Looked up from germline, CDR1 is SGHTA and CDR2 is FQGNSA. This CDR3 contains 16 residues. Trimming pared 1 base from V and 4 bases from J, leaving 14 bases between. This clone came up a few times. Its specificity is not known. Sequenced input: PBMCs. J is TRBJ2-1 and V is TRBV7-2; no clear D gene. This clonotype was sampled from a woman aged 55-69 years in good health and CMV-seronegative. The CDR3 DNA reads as TGTGCCAGCAGCTTAGTATCTACTCTATTATACAATGAGCAGTTCTTC. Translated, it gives CASSLVSTLLYNEQFF.